A single sample is the source of the 8 T cell receptor beta chains below, sequenced in a study of tumor and adjacent non-tumor tissue in lung cancer. The template was RNA from unsorted bulk tissue. Distant lung tissue was collected more than 3 cm away from the tumor edge. A modified ARM-PCR protocol with three rounds of nested PCR amplified TCRbeta. TCRdb used MiXCR to reprocess the multiplex PCR reads, holding one entry per CDR3 protein. The table lists some 95,000 distinct CDR3 sequences, around three quarters of them singletons. The specimen was distant non-tumor lung tissue. These receptors were taken from a man in his sixties with small cell lung cancer.

Regarding this clonotype: One junction end does not reproduce the germline sequence, and a read error may be involved. This chain joins TRBV4-2 and TRBJ2-7, with D possibly matching TRBD2 (6 bases). The CDR3 is 14 residues long. Germline lookup yields CDR1 LGHNA and CDR2 YNFKEQ. CDR3 nucleotide sequence: TGTGCCAACAGCCAACCGGGACTGGGAGGCGAGCAGTACTTC. Translated, it gives CANSQPGLGGEQYF.

Concerning this clonotype: Because it lacks the conserved phenylalanine or tryptophan at the end, this CDR3 is likely a read error. It is unclear where the CDR3 begins or ends on the DNA, so no DNA is shown, and the CDR3 is as TCRdb lists it. The gene calls are TRBV4-1 and TRBJ2-1; the table's D call, TRBD2, was not checked against the DNA. CDR1 and CDR2 from the germline V gene are MGHRA and YSYEKL. The CDR3 sequence runs 15 residues, both termini included. The CDR3 loop reads CASRVGLAGNNEQII.

With respect to this clonotype: The junction and the germline gene differ at one end; a read error may be behind it. V gene TRBV11-2 combines with J gene TRBJ1-4, with D tentatively TRBD1 (6 bases). Germline CDR1 and CDR2: SGHAT and FQNNGV. The CDR3 is 15 amino acids. This CDR3 reads CASSPGGGANEKVLF. The CDR3 coding sequence is TGTGCCAGCAGCCCGGGAGGGGGGGCGAATGAAAAAGTGCTTTTT.

With regard to this clonotype: Since no conserved phenylalanine or tryptophan closes the CDR3, a read error is the likely cause. No DNA is shown, since the ends of the CDR3 on it are uncertain; the CDR3 is the one TCRdb lists. The chain recombines TRBV20-1 with TRBJ2-7; the table's D gene call, TRBD2, was not cross checked with the DNA. The CDR3 length equals 15 residues, ends included. Germline V lookup: CDR1 DFQATT, CDR2 SNEGSKA (reference sequence). Here the CDR3 reads CSAEPGTSGPYELYL.

Points on this clonotype: One end of the junction does not line up with germline, which may come from a read error. This chain joins TRBV4-2 and TRBJ2-1; TRBD2 matches 7 bases. Looked up from germline, CDR1 is LGHNA and CDR2 is YNFKEQ. The CDR3 is 16 amino acids. The CDR3 DNA follows: TGTGCCAGCAGCCAAAATAGCGGGTGGTTTATAAATGAGCAGTTTTTC. Amino acids: CASSQNSGWFINEQFF.

In its sample, this clonotype was seen a few times. Possible read error: a much larger clone is one base away. The DNA for the CDR3 is TGTGCCAGCAACTTAGTACAGAACACAGATACGCAGTATTTT. It specifies CASNLVQNTDTQYF. The V gene is TRBV5-4, the J gene TRBJ2-3; D gene ambiguous. V lost 6 bases and J lost 2, with 13 bases in between. Germline V lookup: CDR1 SGHNT, CDR2 YYREEE (reference sequence). This CDR3 contains 14 residues. Full variable domain (outside the CDR3, taken from reference TRBV5-4 and TRBJ2-3): ETGVTQSPTHLIKTRGQQVTLRCSSQSGHNTVSWYQQALGQGPQFIFQYYREEENGRGNFPPRFSGLQFPNYSSELNVNALELDDSALYLCASNLVQNTDTQYFGPGTRLTVL.

Note on this clonotype: This may be a read error: a much more frequent sequence differs by one nucleotide. The rearrangement uses TRBV20-1 and TRBJ2-1, with 7 bases fitting TRBD2. The CDR3 sequence is 16 residues long. V lost 0 bases and J lost 4; bases outside the gene matches: 9. Germline values: CDR1 DFQATT, CDR2 SNEGSKA (reference sequence). CDR3 DNA sequence: TGCAGTGCTAGAGATCTGACTAGCCCGGGTTACAATGAGCAGTTCTTC. Translated: CSARDLTSPGYNEQFF.

Details on this clonotype: The conserved closing phenylalanine or tryptophan is absent in this CDR3, likely reflecting a read error. The chain joins TRBV11-1 to TRBJ2-6, with a possible D match to TRBD2 (6 bases). This CDR3 spans 15 amino acids. In germline, CDR1 is SGHAT, CDR2 FQDESV (reference sequence). CDR3 coding DNA: TGTGACAGTAGCCTAGCGTACTCTGGGGCCAACGTCCTGACTCTC. Translating it yields CDSSLAYSGANVLTL.